The 18 T cell receptor beta chains listed next were all sequenced from one sample in a study of T cell changes during pregnancy in multiple sclerosis. This table comes from immunoSEQ multiplex PCR, and its TCRdb copy is limited to in-frame clones, with some not included. The sample lists approximately 46,000 clones, nearly 90% occurring once. Sequenced material: peripheral blood, taken after pregnancy. The receptors originated from a female donor in good health, enrolled as a control in a pregnancy study.

The gene calls are TRBV10-3 and TRBJ1-1; tentatively, D is TRBD1 (6 bases). Trimming took 6 bases from V and 1 from J, leaving 12 bases between them. The V gene's germline CDR1 is ENHRY and CDR2 SYGVKD. The CDR3 consists of 14 residues. CDR3 protein: CAISNRATNTEAFF. The DNA of the CDR3 is TGTGCCATCAGCAACAGGGCCACGAACACTGAAGCTTTCTTT.

V is TRBV6-5 and J is TRBJ1-4; D is ambiguous. Germline loops: CDR1 MNHEY, CDR2 SVGAGI. The CDR3 is 15 amino acids. V gave up 4 bases and J gave up 0 bases, with 9 bases separating them. In nucleotides, the CDR3 is TGTGCCAGCAGTTTAACTCACGCAACTAATGAAAAACTGTTTTTT. This gives the protein CASSLTHATNEKLFF.

V gene TRBV11-2 combines with J gene TRBJ2-3; TRBD2 agrees at 7 bases. J lost 3 bases, V lost 1 base, and 7 bases had no gene match. Germline CDR1 is SGHAT and CDR2 is FQNNGV. The CDR3 consists of 16 residues. The CDR3 DNA reads as TGTGCCAGCAGCTTAGGTTGGGCTAGCGGAACAGATACGCAGTATTTT. Protein product: CASSLGWASGTDTQYF.

This rearrangement joins TRBV6-6 to TRBJ2-1, with D unresolved. This CDR3 is built from 11 residues. The germline gives CDR1 MNHNY, CDR2 SVGAGI (reference sequence). Trimming shortened V by 4 bases and J by 10 bases, and 8 bases separated the two germline ends. CDR3 amino acids: CASSSVSEQFF. The CDR3 nucleotides are TGTGCCAGCAGTTCGGTTTCGGAGCAGTTCTTC.

The V call is TRBV28, the J call TRBJ1-2; the D is unclear. The CDR3 has 10 amino acids. The germline V gene has CDR1 MDHEN and CDR2 SYDVKM. With 6 bases removed from V and 7 bases from J, the gap between germline ends came to 6 bases. CDR3 protein: CASREIGYTF. CDR3 nucleotides: TGTGCCAGCAGGGAGATTGGCTACACCTTC.

This rearrangement joins TRBV5-1 to TRBJ1-1, with 8 bases lining up with TRBD1. V trimming: 4 bases; J trimming: 4 bases; junction bases outside the gene matches: 6. The germline CDR1 and CDR2 sequences are SGHRS and YFSETQ. CDR3 length: 14 residues. The CDR3 loop is CASSGGTGTTEAFF. The DNA for the CDR3 is TGCGCCAGCAGCGGGGGGACAGGTACCACTGAAGCTTTCTTT. Filled out from reference TRBV5-1 and TRBJ1-1, the complete variable domain reads KAGVTQTPRYLIKTRGQQVTLSCSPISGHRSVSWYQQTPGQGLQFLFEYFSETQRNKGNFPGRFSGRQFSNSRSEMNVSTLELGDSALYLCASSGGTGTTEAFFGQGTRLTVV.

The gene calls are TRBV5-6 and TRBJ1-1; unclear D gene. Trimming stripped 5 bases from V and 1 base from J, with 15 bases between. The V gene's germline CDR1 is SGHDT and CDR2 YYEEEE. The CDR3 loop spans 15 amino acids. CDR3 in DNA: TGTGCCAGCAGTTCCCCCGGGGTTCCGAACACTGAAGCTTTCTTT. Its translation is CASSSPGVPNTEAFF.

The CDR3, as DNA: TGTGCCAGCAGCCGGGACTTTAACTCCTACGAGCAGTACTTC. Its protein product is CASSRDFNSYEQYF. The chain links TRBV7-2 to TRBJ2-7; maybe TRBD2 (6 bases). This CDR3 spans 14 amino acids. Germline V CDR1 and CDR2: SGHTA, FQGNSA. V lost 5 bases, J lost 0 bases, and 11 bases lay in between.

This rearrangement joins TRBV11-1 to TRBJ2-1; no clear D gene. Between the trimmed V and J ends, which lost 4 bases and 2 bases, there was a span of 18 bases. In germline, CDR1 is SGHAT, CDR2 FQDESV (reference sequence). The length of the CDR3 is 17 residues. In DNA form, the CDR3 reads TGTGCCAGCAGCTCAATCATGTCAGGAATCCCCTACAATGAGCAGTTCTTC. Amino acid sequence: CASSSIMSGIPYNEQFF.

This chain connects TRBV5-4 to TRBJ2-7; 10 nucleotides line up with TRBD1. Losses at the gene ends were 5 bases for V and 6 bases for J; bases not matched to a gene: 8. The germline CDR1 and CDR2 sequences are SGHNT and YYREEE (reference sequence). This CDR3 is 14 amino acids long. The CDR3 nucleotides read TGTGCCAGCAGTTGGGACAGGGGTCGAGGCGAGCAGTACTTC. Protein product: CASSWDRGRGEQYF. The full variable domain, with the rest looked up from reference TRBV5-4 and TRBJ2-7, is ETGVTQSPTHLIKTRGQQVTLRCSSQSGHNTVSWYQQALGQGPQFIFQYYREEENGRGNFPPRFSGLQFPNYSSELNVNALELDDSALYLCASSWDRGRGEQYFGPGTRLTVT.

V is TRBV25-1 and J is TRBJ1-1, with D perhaps matching TRBD1 (6 bases). Per germline, CDR1 MGHDK and CDR2 SYGVNS. This CDR3 contains 12 residues. Trimming removed 6 bases from V and 4 bases from J, with 9 bases in between. The CDR3 region is CASRAGATEAFF. Here the CDR3 DNA reads TGTGCCAGCAGGGCAGGGGCCACTGAAGCTTTCTTT.

V usage is TRBV7-2 and J usage is TRBJ1-5; TRBD1 matches 8 bases. V was clipped by 6 bases and J by 2 bases; unmatched bases: 3. The germline V gene encodes CDR1 SGHTA and CDR2 FQGNSA. The CDR3 is made up of 14 amino acids. The CDR3 DNA reads as TGTGCCAGCAGGACAGGGGAGGGCAATCAGCCCCAGCATTTT. Protein: CASRTGEGNQPQHF.

The chain uses TRBV11-3 and TRBJ2-2; 12 nucleotides align to TRBD2. Germline CDR1 and CDR2: SGHNT and YENEEA. The CDR3 is made up of 15 amino acids. J lost 5 bases, V lost 5 bases, and 3 bases had no gene match. This chain's CDR3 is CASSPSGRATGELFF. The DNA of the CDR3 is TGTGCCAGCAGCCCTAGCGGGAGGGCTACCGGGGAGCTGTTTTTT.

V usage is TRBV18 and J usage is TRBJ1-3; D unclear. V dropped 3 bases and J dropped 2 bases, with 8 bases sitting between them. Germline CDR1 is KGHSH and CDR2 is LQKENI. CDR3 length: 14 amino acids. In DNA form, the CDR3 reads TGTGCCAGCTCACCGGGGAGGGCTGGAAACACCATATATTTT. This codes for CASSPGRAGNTIYF.

This chain connects TRBV6-5 to TRBJ1-1, with D possibly being TRBD1 (5 bases). The V end lost 2 bases, the J end lost 1 base, and 11 bases lay between the germline ends. This CDR3 is 15 amino acids long. Germline CDR1 MNHEY, CDR2 SVGAGI. DNA of the CDR3: TGTGCCAGCAGTTACCCCGGCAGGGCGAACACTGAAGCTTTCTTT. Protein: CASSYPGRANTEAFF.

This chain joins TRBV28 and TRBJ1-6, with D maybe TRBD1 (5 bases). There are 14 residues in the CDR3. Between the trimmed V and J ends, which lost 7 bases and 7 bases, there was a span of 14 bases. Germline CDR1 is MDHEN and CDR2 is SYDVKM. The DNA of the CDR3 is TGTGCCAGCACCGGGCAGGGCAGAAATTCACCCCTCCACTTT. Protein product: CASTGQGRNSPLHF.

This clone was seen once. The rearrangement joins TRBV19 to TRBJ2-7, with D possibly matching TRBD1 (6 bases). Germline values: CDR1 LNHDA, CDR2 SQIVND (reference sequence). Trimming pared 5 bases from V and 6 bases from J, leaving 17 bases between. CDR3 length equals 14 residues. CDR3 nucleotide sequence: TGTGCCAGTAGTTTGGTCGGGACATCACTCGAGCAGTACTTC. Amino acids: CASSLVGTSLEQYF.

The chain employs TRBV7-2 and TRBJ2-7; perhaps TRBD2 as D (5 bases). The CDR3 extends over 13 amino acids. The V gene lost 8 bases and the J gene lost 5 bases, with 16 bases spanning the gap. Looked up from germline, CDR1 is SGHTA and CDR2 is FQGNSA. CDR3 nucleotides: TGTGCCAGCGCTCTCTTCACGGGAAACGAGCAGTACTTC. Protein sequence: CASALFTGNEQYF.